This entry concerns a single TCR beta chain. As processed by the authors: Estimates of nucleated cell counts were drawn from the amplification of reference gene primers. Libraries were prepared by immunoSEQ multiplex PCR; TCRdb keeps only in-frame clonotypes and omits some of them. Clone size and V and J calls were adopted from that table, with D and trimming inferred from the DNA. The sample records tens of thousands of clones, around three quarters being singletons. The data were obtained in a study of blood T cell repertoires in COVID-19. About the study: Donors in the United States, Italy and Spain gave samples during acute or convalescent COVID-19. From T cells, B-cell-depleted T cells, or PBMCs came the material, which was cDNA or gDNA.

V lost 0 bases and J 1 base, leaving 10 bases between the germline ends. The germline gives CDR1 SGHNT, CDR2 YYREEE (reference sequence). The CDR3 totals 15 residues. This clonotype was sampled from a human donor in a cohort sampled during active COVID-19. Sequenced material: peripheral blood. The chain uses TRBV5-4 and TRBJ2-5, with D unresolved. The CDR3 DNA is TGTGCCAGCAGCTTGGCCCCCAGACTCCAAGAGACCCAGTACTTC. Amino acid sequence: CASSLAPRLQETQYF.